This T cell receptor beta chain was sequenced for a study of blood T cell repertoires in COVID-19. About the study: Some COVID-19 samples were acute and others convalescent; all came from the United States, Italy and Spain. The analysed material was cDNA or gDNA that came from T cells, B-cell-depleted T cells, or PBMCs.

Study processing details: For nucleated cells, counts were estimated from reference gene primer amplification. Repertoires were generated with immunoSEQ multiplex PCR, while TCRdb's copy carries only in-frame clones and drops some. The V and J calls and clone size were taken over from that table, and D and trimming were inferred from the DNA. The data show 200,000 to 250,000 clones, with about 84% seen just once and about 13% held by the top ten. The ends lost 0 bases at V and 0 bases at J; junction bases unmatched: 3. Germline V gene data show CDR1 as SGHNT and CDR2 as YYREEE (reference sequence). CDR3 length equals 17 residues.

The rearrangement joins TRBV5-4 to TRBJ1-4; 9 positions match TRBD1. Sequenced material: peripheral blood. The TCR was taken from a human donor in a cohort sampled during active COVID-19. CDR3: CASSLGGQGATNEKLFF. The DNA of the CDR3 is TGTGCCAGCAGCTTGGGGGGACAGGGAGCAACTAATGAAAAACTGTTTTTT.